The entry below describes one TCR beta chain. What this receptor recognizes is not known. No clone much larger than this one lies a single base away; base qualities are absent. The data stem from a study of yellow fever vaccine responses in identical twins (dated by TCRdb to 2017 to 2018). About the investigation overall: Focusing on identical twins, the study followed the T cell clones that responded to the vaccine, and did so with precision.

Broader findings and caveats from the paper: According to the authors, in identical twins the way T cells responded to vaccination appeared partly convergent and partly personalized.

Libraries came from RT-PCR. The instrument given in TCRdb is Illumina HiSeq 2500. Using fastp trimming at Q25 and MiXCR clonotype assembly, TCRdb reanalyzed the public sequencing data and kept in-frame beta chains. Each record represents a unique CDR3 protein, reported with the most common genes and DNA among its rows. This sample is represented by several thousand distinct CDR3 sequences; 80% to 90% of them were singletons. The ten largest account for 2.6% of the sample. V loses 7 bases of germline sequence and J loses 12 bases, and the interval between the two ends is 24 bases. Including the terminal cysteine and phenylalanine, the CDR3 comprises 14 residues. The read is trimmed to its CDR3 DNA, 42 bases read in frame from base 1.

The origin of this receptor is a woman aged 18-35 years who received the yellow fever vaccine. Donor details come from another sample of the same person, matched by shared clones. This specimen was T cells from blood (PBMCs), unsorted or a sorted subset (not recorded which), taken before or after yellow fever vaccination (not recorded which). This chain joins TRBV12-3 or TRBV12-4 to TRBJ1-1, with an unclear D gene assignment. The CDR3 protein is CASTETTSGIMTFF. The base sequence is TGTGCCAGCACCGAGACAACCTCCGGAATTATGACTTTCTTT.